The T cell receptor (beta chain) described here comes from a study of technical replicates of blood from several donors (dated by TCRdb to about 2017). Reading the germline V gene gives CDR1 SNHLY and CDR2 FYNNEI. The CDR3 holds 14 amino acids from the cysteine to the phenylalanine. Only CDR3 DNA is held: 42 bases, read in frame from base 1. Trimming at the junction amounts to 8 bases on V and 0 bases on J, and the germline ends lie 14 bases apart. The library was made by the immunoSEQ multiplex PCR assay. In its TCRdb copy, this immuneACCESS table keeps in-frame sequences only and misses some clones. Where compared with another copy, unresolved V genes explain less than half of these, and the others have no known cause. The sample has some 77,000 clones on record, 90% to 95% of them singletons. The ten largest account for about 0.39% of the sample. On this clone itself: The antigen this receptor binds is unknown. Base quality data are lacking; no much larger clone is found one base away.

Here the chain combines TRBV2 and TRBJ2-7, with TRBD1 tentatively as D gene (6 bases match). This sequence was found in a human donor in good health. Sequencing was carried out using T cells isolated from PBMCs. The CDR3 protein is CASFSGQYSYEQYF. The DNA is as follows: TGTGCCAGCTTTTCAGGACAGTACTCCTACGAGCAGTACTTC.